This TCR beta chain was documented in a study of blood T cells in healthy people across ages. General study results and limits: Both naive CD4+ cell counts and diversity were greater in long-lived donors than in aged donors.

On this clonotype itself: Antigen specificity is unknown.

Sample-barcoded 5' priming and a J-beta primer mix drove a second PCR of about 6 to 11 cycles. TCRdb re-called the 5' RACE reads with MiXCR, one entry per CDR3 protein. The sample lists more than 900,000 distinct CDR3 sequences; almost 25% were seen once. The CDR3 covers 15 residues. Unmatched junction bases numbered 7, after V lost 2 bases and J lost 7 bases. This sample was shared with a second study, whose subject was T cells of mothers and their children.

This sequence originates from a girl aged 2-10 years in good health. J is TRBJ2-1 and V is TRBV12-3 or TRBV12-4; TRBD2 matches 8 bases. What was sequenced was blood. CDR3 residues: CASSLSAGARNEQFF. The CDR3, as DNA: TGTGCCAGCAGTTTATCAGCGGGAGCACGAAATGAGCAGTTCTTC.